This T cell receptor (beta chain) stems from a study of T-cell reconstitution after alpha-beta-depleted transplantation in children. Construction of the TCRbeta library involved unique molecular identifiers. TCRdb re-called the PCR reads through MiXCR, storing one row per CDR3 protein. Found here are about 980,000 distinct CDR3 sequences, roughly 31% of them singletons; the top ten hold more than 25%. V was pared by 2 bases and J by 1 base, with 9 bases between. The germline CDR1 and CDR2 sequences are MNHEY and SVGAGI. This CDR3 spans 14 amino acids. This clonotype was found a few times. Sequenced material: PBMCs, mostly from graft donor cells, taken 360 days after TCRalphabeta/CD19-depleted stem cell transplant. The V and J genes are TRBV6-5 and TRBJ2-7; D is possibly TRBD2 (5 bases). The receptor comes from a boy less than two years old who had a stem cell transplant for SCID, so the T cells may come from the graft donor. CDR3 sequence reads: CASSYGPGSYEQYF. In nucleotides, the CDR3 is TGTGCCAGCAGTTACGGTCCGGGGTCCTACGAGCAGTACTTC.